This TCR beta chain is drawn from a study of blood T cell repertoires in COVID-19. Overall study: Acute and convalescent COVID-19 samples came from the United States, Italy and Spain. T cells, B-cell-depleted T cells, or PBMCs provided the cDNA or gDNA that served as material.

Per germline, CDR1 SGHTA and CDR2 FQGNSA. V was clipped by 6 bases and J by 8 bases; unmatched bases: 7. The CDR3 has 14 residues. Per the study methods: Researchers report that nucleated cell counts were estimated from reference gene primer amplification. Profiling relied on immunoSEQ multiplex PCR, and the TCRdb table lists in-frame clones only, not all of them. That table supplies the V and J calls and clone size; D and trimming were determined from the DNA. Here the sample spans more than 85,000 clones, over 70% being singletons. This clone was counted at least ten times. The receptor was derived from a man in his 70s with acute or convalescent COVID-19. J is TRBJ1-4 and V is TRBV7-2; the match to TRBD1 covers 9 bases. Sample: peripheral blood. Here the CDR3 reads CASRLTGGNEKLFF. CDR3 coding DNA: TGTGCCAGCAGACTGACAGGGGGTAACGAAAAACTGTTTTTT. Filled out from reference TRBV7-2 and TRBJ1-4, the complete variable domain reads GAGVSQSPSNKVTEKGKDVELRCDPISGHTALYWYRQSLGQGLEFLIYFQGNSAPDKSGLPSDRFSAERTGGSVSTLTIQRTQQEDSAVYLCASRLTGGNEKLFFGSGTQLSVL.